This TCR beta chain was sequenced during a study of blood T cells in healthy people across ages. This clonotype has just a few counts. The antigen remains undetermined. The CDR3 has 14 amino acids. Per germline, CDR1 SQVTM and CDR2 ANQGSEA. The ends lost 4 bases at V and 1 base at J; junction bases unmatched: 7. Regarding the study as a whole: Estimates of total diversity, which came from one million sequenced T cells, were considered to be underestimates.

A J-beta primer mix and a sample-barcoded 5' primer were used in a second PCR of about 6 to 12 cycles. Each cDNA was tagged by a template-switch adaptor containing 12 random nucleotides. TCRdb re-derived calls from the 5' RACE reads in MiXCR, one entry per CDR3 protein. The sample has about 1.4 million distinct CDR3 sequences, approximately 59% seen once. Sample donors were healthy Caucasian individuals that came from Russia, aged about 6 to 95. Approximately 9.4 milliliters was the volume of peripheral blood drawn from each donor. The TCR originated in a man in his late teens or twenties in good health. The chain joins TRBV29-1 to TRBJ2-7, with 7 bases matching TRBD2. Sequenced: blood. CDR3 in amino acids: CSVGLADYSYEQYF. In DNA form, the CDR3 reads TGCAGCGTTGGCCTAGCGGACTATTCCTACGAGCAGTACTTC.